This TCR beta chain is from a study of cytomegalovirus exposure and HLA in healthy donors (dated by TCRdb to the late 2010s). General notes on the study: An earlier analysis of approximately 590 of the donors reported approximately 270 Gb of sequence data and roughly 100 million unique TCR beta sequences from about 200 million T cells. An early release covering 500 to 750 HLA-typed donors comprised about 320 gigabases of sequencing data and tens of millions of unique TCR sequences. Of the 300 to 400 genotyped donors, about 80% fell in the genetic ancestry cluster associated with self-reported Caucasian donors. The study aimed to test whether cataloging public T cell receptors could reveal signatures of past pathogen exposure. The T cell repertoires of several hundred subjects were profiled by immunosequencing and related to cytomegalovirus serostatus. Besides the first cohort of 550 to 750 subjects, a separate validation cohort made up of roughly 120 different subjects was used. The study combined high-throughput TCR immunosequencing, statistical association of individual TCRs with disease status, and machine learning to predict cytomegalovirus infection status. A later analysis re-analyzed previously published TCR beta repertoires from 666 donors and added high-resolution HLA genotyping to study TCR occurrence patterns. In the later analysis, no new phenotypic data were used to find candidate immune exposures; instead, reliance was placed on TCR beta sequences and their occurrence across donors. To decide whether each TCR beta V gene segment behaved as functional or pseudogenic, an earlier analysis of approximately 620 of the donors relied on high-throughput TCR beta sequencing. Donor age, sex, ethnicity and CMV serostatus were compiled together with the repertoire data. Genome-wide SNP genotypes for about 65% of the 666 donors were used in a later genetic analysis, which treated that subset as a discovery cohort. All discovery cohort repertoires had been generated on a single sequencing platform. HLA typing covered class I and class II loci at four-digit resolution. Typing coverage varied by locus: roughly 629-640 donors for A, B, C, DRB1 and DQB1; around 560 for DQA1; 600 to 610 for DPA1; approximately 490 for DPB1. Because of strong linkage in the cohort, five DR-DQ haplotypes were treated as single units for association and clustering. Among approximately 370 genotyped donors of the cohort, an average of approximately 220,000 unique TCR beta nucleotide sequences was sequenced per donor, of which 15% to 20% were non-productive.

CDR1 KGHSH and CDR2 LQKENI are derived from the germline V gene. V is clipped by 8 bases and J by 8 bases, and the sequence between their germline boundaries is 10 bases long. The CDR3 runs 11 residues from the cysteine to the phenylalanine. Just the 33-base CDR3 DNA is kept, in frame starting at base 1. With respect to this clone: The target of this receptor is not known. There are no base qualities to consult, and no much larger clone falls within one base.

What the work shows at the level of the full study, not this receptor alone: A further reported finding was that TCR beta sequences accurately predicted the HLA-A and HLA-B alleles for most subjects in the first cohort. In a later analysis, TCR association rates were found to vary across HLA loci, with the most associated TCRs seen for DRB1 alleles and the fewest for HLA-C alleles. Roughly 17 rarely observed V segments, including chromosome 9 orphons, were excluded from the earlier analysis of a few hundred of the donors because counts were too low. In vitro tests confirmed that a few of the cytomegalovirus-associated TCR beta chains recognize cytomegalovirus antigens. A group of highly shared sequence variants was considered likely to be a technical artifact of the sequencing pipeline. HLA typing was unavailable for some donors at each locus, so association tests used only the typed subset. The presence/absence analyses assumed that sequencing depth was roughly uniform across donors, and that assumption may not be true. According to a later analysis, parvovirus B19, influenza, CMV and Epstein-Barr virus appeared linked to several top co-occurrence clusters. In a later genetic analysis, a missense DCLRE1C variant was associated with V-gene and J-gene trimming of TCR beta chains, and the association was replicated in an independent cohort. The classifier was reported to diagnose cytomegalovirus status with high specificity and sensitivity in both the original and validation cohorts. A later analysis found that most CMV-associated TCR beta chains appeared HLA-restricted, with HLA associations seemingly driven largely by CMV exposure. Some IMGT-functional V segments, including TRBV6-2 and TRBV6-3, could not be told apart with the 87-base-pair reads, so those segments were excluded. The only immune exposure information available for the cohort was CMV serostatus. Correlated functional status among segregating V segments might reflect linkage disequilibrium, but an unknown experimental factor could not be ruled out. Only TCR beta chains were sequenced in this cohort, and the absence of alpha or paired-chain data limited detectable features. An earlier analysis of roughly 570 of the donors showed that most TCR beta V segments appeared in productive rearrangements either about 87% or about 30% of the time, which broadly matched IMGT annotations. Most TCR sequences were observed very rarely across donors, whereas some public TCRs were present in many individuals. It was suggested by the authors that the approach could potentially be generalized to other disease states and immunological phenotypes. In the study, about 150 TCR beta chains were listed as associated with cytomegalovirus. Compared with equally common non-associated chains, HLA-associated TCR beta chains in a later analysis were more clonally expanded and had lower generation probabilities. A later genetic analysis reported fewer N-insertions in productive TCRs among donors in an Asian-associated ancestry cluster than the roughly 620-donor mean. Specific HLA alleles were associated with 15,000 to 20,000 TCR beta sequences at a false discovery rate of 0.05 in a later analysis. Strong co-occurrence of HLA alleles, especially DR and DQ, made assigning TCR associations to individual alleles difficult.

The cohort consisted of 600 to 750 healthy bone marrow donors. At the time of sampling, every cohort member was nominally healthy, though immune exposures that went unrecorded were likely present. The donor tested CMV seropositive and was one of the 289 seropositive cohort members. A peripheral blood sample was collected from each donor, and TCR beta sequencing was performed on peripheral blood mononuclear cells. The Qiagen DNeasy Blood Extraction Kit was used to extract genomic DNA from the blood cell samples. Libraries were made using the immunoSEQ multiplex PCR assay. The multiplex PCR relied on a mix of 60 forward primers for TCR Vbeta segments and 13 reverse primers for TCR Jbeta segments. A multiplex PCR assay on genomic DNA amplified the CDR3 region of rearranged TCR beta genes. On the Illumina HiSeq System, the amplified TCR beta libraries were sequenced as 87-base-pair reads. Concerning the study's data processing: A later analysis counted approximately 84 million unique TCR beta chains across the approximately 700 repertoires, and 9.5 million to 11 million of these chains were shared by at least two donors. To remove PCR and sequencing errors, raw reads were error-corrected and collapsed into unique sequences using a nearest-neighbor algorithm that merged closely related sequences. Alignment of CDR3 sequences to IMGT reference sequences was used to assign V, D and J gene segments. For a sequence to be retained, a match of at least six nucleotides to both a V gene segment and a J gene segment was required. Rearrangements were classified as productive when the CDR3 lacked stop codons and remained in frame with V and J, and all other rearrangements were classified as non-productive. Following IMGT convention, CDR3 was defined as the stretch from the second conserved V-encoded cysteine up to the conserved J-encoded phenylalanine. The earlier analysis of 450 to 750 of the donors excluded any sequence lacking an unambiguous match to a single V gene segment. An earlier analysis of several hundred of the donors called V segments functional above 56.7% productive rearrangements and segregating when the between-donor standard deviation exceeded 5%. To diagnose cytomegalovirus status from the catalog of TCR beta chain sequences, a statistical classification framework was built. V and J gene assignment, in a later analysis, came from comparing TCR nucleotide sequences with IMGT/GENE-DB human TR gene sequences. The TCRdist pipeline was used in a later analysis to assign CDR3 sequences and most-parsimonious VDJ recombination scenarios. In a later analysis, each TCR beta chain was defined by its CDR3 amino acid sequence together with its V-gene family, and reads without a unique V-gene family were excluded. In a later analysis, several hundred highly shared, low-generation-probability nucleotide sequences were removed to address suspected cross-contamination and a sequencing artifact. For each public chain, a later analysis derived a clonal expansion index from normalized ranks of inferred template counts within each repertoire. In a later analysis, generation probabilities were computed with a VDJ recombination model fitted to out-of-frame rearrangements, and the resulting probabilities were checked against IGoR. In a later analysis, hypergeometric tests were used to score TCR-TCR, TCR-HLA and TCR-CMV co-occurrence, with a repertoire-size bias correction applied to TCR pairs. A later analysis estimated false discovery rates by permuting HLA or CMV assignments 20 times. In a later analysis, co-occurring TCRs were grouped with DBSCAN, and TCRdist sequence similarity was added when clustering was performed within HLA-allele-positive subsets. Repertoires with fewer than 30,000 or more than 120,000 public chains, plus five repertoires with anomalous nucleotide sharing, were excluded from co-occurrence clustering. Here the immuneACCESS table is served through TCRdb, limited to in-frame sequences with V and J called. Missing clones are a known gap in these copies; in checked studies unresolved V genes cover under half, and the rest lacks a known reason. The DNA was the basis for D and trimming; V, J and clone size are from that table. The sample table shows 150,000 to 170,000 clones, and roughly three quarters are seen once. The ten largest clones capture more than 10% of the sample.

This sequence uses TRBV18 and TRBJ1-3; TRBD1 is possibly the D segment (5 matching bases). The sequence was collected from a young man in good health and CMV-seropositive. Sequencing input: PBMCs. CDR3 region: CASLREDTIYF. The DNA sequence is given as TGTGCCAGCCTCAGGGAGGACACCATATATTTT.